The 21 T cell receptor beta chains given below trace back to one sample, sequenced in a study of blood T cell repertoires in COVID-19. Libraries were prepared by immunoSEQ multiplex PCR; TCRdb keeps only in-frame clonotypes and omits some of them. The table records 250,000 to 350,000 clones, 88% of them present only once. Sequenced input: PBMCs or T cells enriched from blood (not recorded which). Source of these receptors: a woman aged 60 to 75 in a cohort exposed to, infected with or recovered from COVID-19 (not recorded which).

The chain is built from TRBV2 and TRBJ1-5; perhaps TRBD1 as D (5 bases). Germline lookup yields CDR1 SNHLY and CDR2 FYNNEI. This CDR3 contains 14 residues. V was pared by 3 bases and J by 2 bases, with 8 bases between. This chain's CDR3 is CASSDLGGNQPQHF. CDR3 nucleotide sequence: TGTGCCAGCAGTGATTTAGGGGGCAATCAGCCCCAGCATTTT.

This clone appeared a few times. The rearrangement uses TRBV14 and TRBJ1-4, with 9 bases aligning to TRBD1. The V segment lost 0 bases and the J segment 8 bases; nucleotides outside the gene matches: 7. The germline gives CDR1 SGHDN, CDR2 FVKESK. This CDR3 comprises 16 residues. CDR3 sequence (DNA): TGTGCCAGCAGCCAAGAGGGGACAGGGCGAGTCGAAAAACTGTTTTTT. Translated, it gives CASSQEGTGRVEKLFF.

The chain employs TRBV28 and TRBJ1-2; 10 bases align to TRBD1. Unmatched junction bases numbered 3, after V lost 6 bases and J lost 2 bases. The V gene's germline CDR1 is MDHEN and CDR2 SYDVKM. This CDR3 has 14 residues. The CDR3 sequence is CASRATGGNYGYTF. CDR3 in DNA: TGTGCCAGCAGAGCGACAGGGGGCAACTATGGCTACACCTTC.

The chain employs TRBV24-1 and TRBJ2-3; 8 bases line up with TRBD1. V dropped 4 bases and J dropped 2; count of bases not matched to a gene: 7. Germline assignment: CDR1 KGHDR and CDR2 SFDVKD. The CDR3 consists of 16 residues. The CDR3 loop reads CATSDPGQGVTDTQYF. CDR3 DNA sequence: TGTGCCACCAGTGACCCCGGACAGGGAGTCACAGATACGCAGTATTTT.

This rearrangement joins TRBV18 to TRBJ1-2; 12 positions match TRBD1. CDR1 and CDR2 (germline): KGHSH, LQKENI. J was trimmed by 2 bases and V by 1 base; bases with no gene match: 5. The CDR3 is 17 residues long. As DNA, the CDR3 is TGTGCCAGCTCACCACAGGGACAGGGGGCTTCAAACTATGGCTACACCTTC. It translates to CASSPQGQGASNYGYTF.

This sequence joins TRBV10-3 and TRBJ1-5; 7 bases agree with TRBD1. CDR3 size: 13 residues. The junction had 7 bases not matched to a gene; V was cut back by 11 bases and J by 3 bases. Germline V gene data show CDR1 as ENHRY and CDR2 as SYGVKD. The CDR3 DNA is TGTGCCGGCAGGGGGGAGGCCAATCAGCCCCAGCATTTT. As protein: CAGRGEANQPQHF.

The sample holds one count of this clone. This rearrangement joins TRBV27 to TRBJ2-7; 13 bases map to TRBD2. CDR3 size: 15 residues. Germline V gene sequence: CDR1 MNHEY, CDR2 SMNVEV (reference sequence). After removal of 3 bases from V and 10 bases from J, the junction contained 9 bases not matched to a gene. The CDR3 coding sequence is TGTGCCAGCAGTTTCAACGGACTAGCGGGAGTTCGACAGTACTTC. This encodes CASSFNGLAGVRQYF.

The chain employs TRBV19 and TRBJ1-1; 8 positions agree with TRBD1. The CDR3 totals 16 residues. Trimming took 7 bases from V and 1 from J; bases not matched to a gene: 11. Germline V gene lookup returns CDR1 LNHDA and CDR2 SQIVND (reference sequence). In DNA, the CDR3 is TGTGCCAGTATCAACCCTCCAGGGGGCGGGAACACTGAAGCTTTCTTT. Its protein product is CASINPPGGGNTEAFF.

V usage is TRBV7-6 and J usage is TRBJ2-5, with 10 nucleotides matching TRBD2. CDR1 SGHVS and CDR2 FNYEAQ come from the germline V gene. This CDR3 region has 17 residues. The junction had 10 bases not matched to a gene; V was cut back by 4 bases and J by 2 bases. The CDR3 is CASSSSTSGIVQETQYF. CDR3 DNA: TGTGCCAGCAGCTCATCAACTAGCGGGATCGTTCAAGAGACCCAGTACTTC.

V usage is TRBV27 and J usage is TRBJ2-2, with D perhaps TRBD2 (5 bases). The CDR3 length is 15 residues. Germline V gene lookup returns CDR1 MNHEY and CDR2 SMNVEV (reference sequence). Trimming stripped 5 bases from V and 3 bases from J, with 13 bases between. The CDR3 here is CASSPYSVHTGELFF. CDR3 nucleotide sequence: TGTGCCAGCAGTCCCTATAGCGTGCACACCGGGGAGCTGTTTTTT.

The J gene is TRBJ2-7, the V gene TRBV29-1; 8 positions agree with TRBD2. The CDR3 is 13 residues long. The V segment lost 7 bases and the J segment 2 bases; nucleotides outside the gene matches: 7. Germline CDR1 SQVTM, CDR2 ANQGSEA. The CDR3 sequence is CSARLAPTYEQYF. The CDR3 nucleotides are TGCAGCGCCCGACTAGCGCCCACCTACGAGCAGTACTTC.

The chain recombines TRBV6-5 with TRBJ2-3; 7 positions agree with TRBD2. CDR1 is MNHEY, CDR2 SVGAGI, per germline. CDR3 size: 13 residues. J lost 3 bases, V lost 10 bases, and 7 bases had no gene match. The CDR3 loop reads CATLGGPTDTQYF. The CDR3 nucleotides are TGTGCCACTTTGGGAGGGCCAACAGATACGCAGTATTTT.

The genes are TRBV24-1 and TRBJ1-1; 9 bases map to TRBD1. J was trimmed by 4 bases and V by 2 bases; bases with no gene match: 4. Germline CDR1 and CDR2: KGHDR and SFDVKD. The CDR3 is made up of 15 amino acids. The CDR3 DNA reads TGTGCCACCAGTGATTCCGGGACAGGGTCCACTGAAGCTTTCTTT. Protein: CATSDSGTGSTEAFF.

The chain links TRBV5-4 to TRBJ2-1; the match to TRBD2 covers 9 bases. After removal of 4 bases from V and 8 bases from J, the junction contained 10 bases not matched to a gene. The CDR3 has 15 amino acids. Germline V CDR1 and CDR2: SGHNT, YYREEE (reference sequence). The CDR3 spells CASSLGGGRVYEQFF. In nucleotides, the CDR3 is TGTGCCAGCAGCCTCGGCGGCGGGAGGGTTTATGAGCAGTTCTTC.

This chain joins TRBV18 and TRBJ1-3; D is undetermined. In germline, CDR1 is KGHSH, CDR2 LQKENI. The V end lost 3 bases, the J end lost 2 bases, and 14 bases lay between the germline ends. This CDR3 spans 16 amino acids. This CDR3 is CASSPRSSGTGNTIYF. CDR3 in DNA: TGTGCCAGCTCACCGCGGTCTTCGGGAACTGGAAACACCATATATTTT. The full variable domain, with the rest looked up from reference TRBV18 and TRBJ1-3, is NAGVMQNPRHLVRRRGQEARLRCSPMKGHSHVYWYRQLPEEGLKFMVYLQKENIIDESGMPKERFSAEFPKEGPSILRIQQVVRGDSAAYFCASSPRSSGTGNTIYFGEGSWLTVV.

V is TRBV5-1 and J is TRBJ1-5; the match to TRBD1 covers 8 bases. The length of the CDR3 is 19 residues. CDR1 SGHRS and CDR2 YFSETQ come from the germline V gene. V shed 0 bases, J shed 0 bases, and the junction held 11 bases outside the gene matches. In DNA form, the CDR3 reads TGCGCCAGCAGCTTGGGTGGGCCAGGGGGCCTTTATAGCAATCAGCCCCAGCATTTT. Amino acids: CASSLGGPGGLYSNQPQHF.

CDR3 bases: TGTGCCAGCAGCTTAGAACTAGCGGGAGACAATGAGCAGTTCTTC. It yields the protein CASSLELAGDNEQFF. The chain joins TRBV7-2 to TRBJ2-1, with TRBD2 matching 11 bases. This CDR3 is built from 15 residues. Germline CDR1 reads SGHTA; CDR2 reads FQGNSA. V gave up 1 base and J gave up 5 bases; unmatched junction bases: 1.

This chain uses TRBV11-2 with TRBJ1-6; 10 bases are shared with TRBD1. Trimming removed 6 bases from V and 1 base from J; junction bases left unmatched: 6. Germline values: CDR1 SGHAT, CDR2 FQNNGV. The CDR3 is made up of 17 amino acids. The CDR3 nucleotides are TGTGCCAGCAGGTCTGGGACAGGGGATTCCTATAATTCACCCCTCCACTTT. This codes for CASRSGTGDSYNSPLHF.

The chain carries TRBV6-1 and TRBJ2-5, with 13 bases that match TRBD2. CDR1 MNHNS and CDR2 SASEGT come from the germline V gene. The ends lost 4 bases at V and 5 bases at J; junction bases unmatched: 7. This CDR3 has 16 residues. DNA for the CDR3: TGTGCCAGCAGTGGGAGACTAGCGGGAGGATCGGAGACCCAGTACTTC. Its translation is CASSGRLAGGSETQYF.

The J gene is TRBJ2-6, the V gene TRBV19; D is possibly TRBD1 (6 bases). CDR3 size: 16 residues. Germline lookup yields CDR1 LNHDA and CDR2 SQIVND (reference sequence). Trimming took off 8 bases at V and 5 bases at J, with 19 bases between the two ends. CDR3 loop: CASVLSPQGRANVLTF. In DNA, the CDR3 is TGTGCCAGTGTCCTATCGCCACAGGGTAGGGCCAACGTCCTGACTTTC.

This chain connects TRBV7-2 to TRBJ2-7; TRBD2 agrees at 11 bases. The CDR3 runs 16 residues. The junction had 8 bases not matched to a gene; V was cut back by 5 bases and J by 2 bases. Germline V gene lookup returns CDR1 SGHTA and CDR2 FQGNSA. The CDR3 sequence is CASSATGLAGPYEQYF. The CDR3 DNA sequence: TGTGCCAGCAGCGCCACTGGACTAGCGGGCCCCTACGAGCAGTACTTC.